This TCR beta chain was profiled in a study of CD8 T cells in Susac syndrome. The authors carried out high-throughput sequencing of TCR beta. They applied it to CD8+ and CD4+ T cells obtained from blood. Random hexamers were used to reverse transcribe an amount of about 0.5 to 1 ug RNA. Multiplex immunoSEQ PCR targeted 54 Vbeta and 13 Jbeta TCR beta segments. TCRdb ran MiXCR on the immunoSEQ multiplex PCR reads and lists one entry per CDR3 protein. The table has approximately 230,000 distinct CDR3 sequences, around 93% seen once; the top ten hold 0.065% to 0.08%. Germline-derived CDR1 and CDR2 are GTSNPN and SVGIG (reference sequence). V shed 0 bases and J shed 5 bases, with 13 bases lying between them. CDR3 length: 14 residues.

The sequence derives from a human donor with multiple sclerosis. The chain carries TRBV30 and TRBJ1-1; D is perhaps TRBD1 (6 bases). The sample taken for sequencing was CD4+ T cells from PBMCs. The CDR3 nucleotides are TGTGCCTGGAGTGTACCGAGTAGGGGGACTGAAGCTTTCTTT. It translates to CAWSVPSRGTEAFF. Combining the CDR3 with reference TRBV30 and TRBJ1-1 gives the whole variable domain SQTIHQWPATLVQPVGSPLSLECTVEGTSNPNLYWYRQAAGRGLQLLFYSVGIGQISSEVPQNLSASRPQDRQFILSSKKLLLSDSGFYLCAWSVPSRGTEAFFGQGTRLTVV.